The clone carrying this T cell receptor (beta chain) showed up many times. TCRdb independently ran MiXCR on the 5' RACE reads; one entry per CDR3 protein. The sample has 12,000 or so distinct CDR3 sequences, about 5.3% seen once. This entry is derived from a study of T cells after yellow fever vaccination. General study results and limits: Repertoires sorted by FACS could include abundant clonotypes that are contaminants from the bulk population.

The source of this sequence is a man between 25 and 39 years old who received the YFV17D yellow fever vaccine. This specimen was PBMCs, either bulk or a sorted T-cell subset (CD4+, CD8+, memory, or dextramer-sorted; not recorded which), taken 45 days after the yellow fever booster vaccination.

For the CDR3, the DNA is TGTGCCAGCAGCCCCCCGGAACGCGCAGCTTTCTTT. The encoded protein is CASSPPERAAFF. V usage is TRBV7-2 and J usage is TRBJ1-1; D remains unclear. In germline, CDR1 is SGHTA, CDR2 FQGNSA. V lost 5 bases to trimming and J lost 10 bases, with 14 bases between them. This CDR3 comprises 12 residues. Full variable domain (remainder filled in from reference TRBV7-2 and TRBJ1-1): GAGVSQSPSNKVTEKGKDVELRCDPISGHTALYWYRQSLGQGLEFLIYFQGNSAPDKSGLPSDRFSAERTGGSVSTLTIQRTQQEDSAVYLCASSPPERAAFFGQGTRLTVV.